These 2 T cell receptor beta chains share one sample of origin, sequenced in a study of T cell responses to AZD1222 COVID-19 vaccine. The repertoire was sequenced with immunoSEQ multiplex PCR; TCRdb's copy has only in-frame clones and lacks some. This sample yields under 140,000 clones, of which around 93% are seen a single time; approximately 2.9% belongs to the top ten. The source material was peripheral blood, sampled 28 days after the second AZD1222 dose. These receptors came from an adult who received the AZD1222 COVID-19 vaccine.

V and J are TRBV29-1 and TRBJ1-1; TRBD1 matches 8 bases. CDR1 and CDR2 from the germline V gene are SQVTM and ANQGSEA. The CDR3 has 15 amino acids. Trimming removed 7 bases from V and 1 base from J; junction bases left unmatched: 11. CDR3 bases: TGCAGCGGGGGAGGTAGGACAGGGACGAACACTGAAGCTTTCTTT. Residues: CSGGGRTGTNTEAFF.

The chain combines TRBV10-2 with TRBJ1-4; D remains ambiguous. Germline V gene sequence: CDR1 WSHSY, CDR2 SAAADI. The V gene lost 10 bases and the J gene lost 6 bases, with 15 bases spanning the gap. This CDR3 comprises 13 residues. The CDR3 loop reads CATQQGPYEKLFF. The CDR3 nucleotides read TGCGCCACGCAACAAGGGCCGTATGAAAAACTGTTTTTT.